This T cell receptor (beta chain) was profiled in a study of T cells after yellow fever vaccination (dated by TCRdb to between 2018 and 2021). With respect to the entire study: The SMART-Seq v4 Ultra Low Input RNA kit was used to prepare libraries from fractions with low cell numbers. Two healthy male donors, one aged 18 to 30 and one aged 30 to 39 years, were included in the cohort. To track T-cell clones before and after primary and booster YFV17D yellow fever vaccination, bulk TCR alpha and beta repertoires were sequenced longitudinally. Bulk PBMC replicates and cell subsets were isolated from blood drawn at multiple timepoints before and after both primary and secondary immunization.

TCR cDNA was synthesized by 5'RACE template switching, which introduced a universal primer site and unique molecular identifiers. Priming of cDNA synthesis was performed from both the TCR alpha and TCR beta constant segments. Two PCR steps were used to amplify libraries, with sample barcodes and sequencing adapters being added in the second step. Libraries were sequenced on Illumina HiSeq 2500 (2x100 bp) or NovaSeq (2x150 bp). The authors' analysis ran thus. MIGEC was used to demultiplex reads and collapse the reads into UMI consensus sequences, and MiXCR was used for V(D)J alignment. Using edgeR on replicate PBMC samples, clonotypes were called vaccine-responding if FDR was below 0.01 and the log2 fold change was above 5 up to day 15. Each bulk clonotype was labeled CD4 or CD8 based on which sequenced repertoire, CD4 or CD8, contained the clonotype at higher abundance. TCRdb trimmed the raw reads at Q25, called clones with MiXCR and kept productive beta chains. A single entry per CDR3 protein holds the most common genes and DNA from its merged rows. The V and J calls shown here were made by TCRdb, not taken from the authors' results. The sample contains approximately 250,000 distinct CDR3 sequences, around 6.7% of them found a single time. The ten most abundant clones make up 1.1% of the sample.

Here is what the overall study found, with its caveats: Computational filtering was needed because FACS-sorted repertoires could contain abundant contaminating clonotypes from the bulk population. Because only a couple of donors were included in the study, the extent to which the findings can be generalized is limited. The secondary T-cell response was weaker than the primary response but faster, peaking on day 5 instead of day 15. A small share of clonotypes was detected in both CD4 and CD8 compartments, with the overlap likely arising from convergent recombination. Most clones expanded after primary vaccination were re-detected after the booster (almost 97% of CD4 and more than 70% of CD8), suggesting broad memory maintenance.

The junction shows trimming of 0 bases on V and 5 bases on J, and the gene matches do not reach 5 bases of it. The germline V gene (reference sequence) specifies DFQATT as CDR1 and SNEGSKA as CDR2. The CDR3 numbers 14 residues from cysteine through phenylalanine. The sequence is cut down to CDR3 DNA, 42 bases in frame from base 1. The treatment or condition label on this specimen signifies: live attenuated yellow fever vaccine strain. PBMCs were isolated from peripheral blood using a standard Ficoll-Paque protocol. CD4 and CD8 T-cell fractions were isolated with Dynabeads CD4 and CD8 positive selection kits. RNA was extracted with TriZol from bulk PBMCs, CD4 and CD8 fractions, and dextramer-positive and dextramer-negative fractions. This clonotype was detected a few times. The target of this receptor is not known. Per-base quality was not reported, and no clone a single base away is much larger than it.

Here the sequenced sample was CD4+ T cells sorted from PBMCs, taken on the day of the yellow fever booster vaccination. The TCR was taken from a man younger than 45 who received the YFV17D yellow fever vaccine. In this chain, TRBV20-1 is recombined with TRBJ2-5; TRBD2 lines up with 8 middle nucleotides. The bases read TGCAGTGCTAGAGATCGGACGGGAGGGGAGACCCAGTACTTC. It specifies CSARDRTGGETQYF.